The present entry profiles one T cell receptor beta chain with its context. Its matching antigen is unknown. This sample is drawn from a study of T-cell memory formation after mild COVID-19. Across the study: The TCR clusters were mostly specific to one donor.

5'RACE, which relied on constant-segment primers, yielded TCR alpha and TCR beta cDNA libraries carrying sample barcodes and UMIs. MiXCR, run by TCRdb on the 5' RACE reads, gives a single entry per CDR3 protein. The table includes roughly 510,000 distinct CDR3 sequences, roughly a sixth detected once. General observations from the study: Clones shrinking between day 15 and 85 showed a balanced CD4/CD8 split, and those that grew later tilted toward CD4+. Whether day 37 second-wave clones are SARS-CoV-2-specific was not confirmed.

The V gene's germline CDR1 is LNHDA and CDR2 SQIVND (reference sequence). Deletions cut 6 bases from V and 0 bases from J, with 14 bases between. The length of the CDR3 is 15 residues. The sample comprised PBMCs or a T cell subset sorted from them (not recorded which). This chain joins TRBV19 and TRBJ2-5; weak D call: TRBD2 (5 bases). The TCR sequence derives from an adult woman who had mild COVID-19 (a few samples of this study predate the infection). Cell type and time point are not known. CDR3 nucleotide sequence: TGTGCCAGTAGCAAGCGGACCGGGAACCAAGAGACCCAGTACTTC. Amino acids: CASSKRTGNQETQYF.